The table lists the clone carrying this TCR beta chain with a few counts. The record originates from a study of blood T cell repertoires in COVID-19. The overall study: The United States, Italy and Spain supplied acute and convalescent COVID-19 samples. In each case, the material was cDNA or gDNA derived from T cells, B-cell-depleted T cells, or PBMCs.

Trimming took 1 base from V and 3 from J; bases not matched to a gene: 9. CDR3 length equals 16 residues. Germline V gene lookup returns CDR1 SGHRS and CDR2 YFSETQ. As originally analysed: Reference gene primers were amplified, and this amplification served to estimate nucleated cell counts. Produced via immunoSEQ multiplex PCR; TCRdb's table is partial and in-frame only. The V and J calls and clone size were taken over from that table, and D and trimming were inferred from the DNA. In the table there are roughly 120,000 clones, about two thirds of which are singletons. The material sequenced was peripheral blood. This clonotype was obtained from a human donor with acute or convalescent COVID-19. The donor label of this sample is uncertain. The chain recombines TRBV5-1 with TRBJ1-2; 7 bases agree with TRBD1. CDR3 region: CASSLSPTGWDYGYTF. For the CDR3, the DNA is TGCGCCAGCAGCTTGAGTCCGACAGGGTGGGACTATGGCTACACCTTC.